This T cell receptor beta chain was observed in a study of regulatory T cells in long-lasting Graves disease (TCRdb year 2021). Background on the whole study: Antithyroid drugs had been taken for less than 3 months by newly diagnosed Graves' disease patients. Peripheral blood TCR sequencing and RNA sequencing compared persistent Graves' disease patients with newly diagnosed Graves' disease patients. The study took place in China and was registered as a clinical trial. A total of roughly 33 samples were covered by TCR sequencing, comprising around 13 persistent and around 20 newly diagnosed Graves' disease patients.

On the study overall, not on this receptor specifically: The study examined only peripheral blood because the primary lesion, thyroid tissue, could not be accessed. As a limitation, the authors acknowledged that the small sample size may reduce accuracy. Preferential use of TRBV28, TRBJ1-2 and TRBJ2-5 was observed in persistent disease, whereas TRBV20-1 and TRBJ2-1 were favored in newly diagnosed disease. Patients with persistent disease shared more public clonotypes (around 2,500) than newly diagnosed patients did (about 970). Lower TCR Shannon entropy and fewer highly expanded clones were observed in persistent Graves' disease patients than in newly diagnosed patients, which suggested clonal expansion. Sequencing and analysis were limited to the TCR beta chain.

CDR1 is given as MNHNS and CDR2 as SASEGT, both from the germline V gene. Taken from cysteine to phenylalanine, the CDR3 has 13 residues. Kept here is only the CDR3 DNA, which spans 39 bases and is read in frame from base 1. Compared with germline, V lacks 3 bases and J lacks 6 bases; bases without a gene match: 3. This clonotype was detected ten times or more. Its binding antigen is unknown. Base qualities are not at hand, and no much larger clone is one base apart. The time point label on this specimen signifies: newly diagnosed GD, antithyroid drugs for less than 3 months. RNA was extracted from PBMCs in TRIzol for both TCR sequencing and RNA sequencing. The diagnosis of Graves' disease followed American Thyroid Association guidelines. Patients for the study were recruited at an endocrinology department in Xi'an, China. From each patient, about 9.7 milliliters of peripheral blood was collected into an EDTA anticoagulant tube. Ficoll Paque Plus density gradient separation was used to isolate PBMCs, and no further T cell sorting was done. An Agilent 2100 Bioanalyzer and agarose gel were used to check RNA quality, and a NanoDrop 2000 was used to measure RNA concentration.

The receptor library was made with multiplex PCR. Instrument used: Illumina HiSeq 4000. CDR3 regions were amplified by Arm-PCR with iRepertoire HTBI primers to construct TCR beta libraries. Before sequencing, the PCR products underwent gel purification. In the authors' own workflow: A total of 62 TRBV and some 15 TRBJ segments were identified across samples and were used for gene usage analysis of CDR3 amino acid clonotypes. COPE and FqMerger were used to merge the filtered high-quality paired reads into contigs. BLAST was used to align contigs to IMGT TRBV, TRBD and TRBJ reference genes, with CDR3 defined following IMGT. Any clonotype with a frequency above 0.1% was counted as a highly expanded clone. Shannon entropy served as the measure of repertoire diversity, while the Gini coefficient captured V-J evenness. Clonotypes shared by more than one individual were considered public. Starting from the raw public reads, TCRdb applied fastp trimming at Q25, assembled clones with MiXCR and retained in-frame beta chains. Each entry is one CDR3 protein sequence, shown with its most common DNA and genes. It is TCRdb's table, rather than the study itself, that gives the V and J calls and clone size. The sample table records around 230,000 distinct CDR3 sequences; roughly 18% of these occur just once. Roughly a fifth of the sample lies in the top ten.

The chain was built from TRBV6-1 and TRBJ1-1; 8 bases in the junction line up with TRBD1. This receptor was identified in a female donor with Graves disease. The material was peripheral blood mononuclear cells (PBMCs), obtained at new diagnosis, from a patient treated with antithyroid drugs. The bases read TGTGCCAGCAGTGAGGACAGGGACGCTGAAGCTTTCTTT. It translates as CASSEDRDAEAFF.